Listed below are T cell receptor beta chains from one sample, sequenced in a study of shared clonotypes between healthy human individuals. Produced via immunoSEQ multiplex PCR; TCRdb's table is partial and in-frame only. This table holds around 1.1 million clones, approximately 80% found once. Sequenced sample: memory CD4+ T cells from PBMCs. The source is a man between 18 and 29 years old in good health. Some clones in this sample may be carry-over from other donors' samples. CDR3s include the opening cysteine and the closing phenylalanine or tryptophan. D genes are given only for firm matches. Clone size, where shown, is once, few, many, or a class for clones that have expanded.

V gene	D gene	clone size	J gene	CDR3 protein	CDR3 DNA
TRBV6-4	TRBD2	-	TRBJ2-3	CASRICTSGSTDTQYF	TGTGCCAGCAGAATCTGCACTAGCGGGAGCACAGATACGCAGTATTTT
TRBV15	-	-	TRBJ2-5	CATSRGTSRETQYF	TGTGCCACCAGCAGAGGCACTAGCCGGGAGACCCAGTACTTC
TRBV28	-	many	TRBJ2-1	CASTSLRGEQFF	TGTGCCAGCACTTCCCTCCGTGGCGAGCAGTTCTTC
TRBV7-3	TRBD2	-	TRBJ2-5	CASSSDRGGTQYF	TGTGCCAGCAGCTCCGACCGCGGGGGGACCCAGTACTTC
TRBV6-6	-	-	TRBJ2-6	CASSSRTGANVLTF	TGTGCCAGCAGTTCCCGGACTGGGGCCAACGTCCTGACTTTC
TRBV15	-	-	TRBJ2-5	CATSRGALGIQETQYF	TGTGCCACCAGCAGAGGGGCGCTGGGAATCCAAGAGACCCAGTACTTC
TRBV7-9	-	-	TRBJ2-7	CASSLPTGLSYEQYF	TGTGCCAGCAGCTTGCCGACAGGACTATCCTACGAGCAGTACTTC
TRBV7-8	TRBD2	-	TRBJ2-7	CASSPGRGNEQYF	TGTGCCAGCAGCCCCGGGAGGGGTAACGAGCAGTACTTC
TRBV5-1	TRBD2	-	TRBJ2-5	CASSPGLAEETQYF	TGCGCCAGCAGCCCGGGACTAGCGGAAGAGACCCAGTACTTC
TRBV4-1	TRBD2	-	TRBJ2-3	CASSQGTSGRSTDTQYF	TGCGCCAGCAGCCAGGGGACTAGCGGGAGAAGCACAGATACGCAGTATTTT
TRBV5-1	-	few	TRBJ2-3	CASSLDSIGDTQYF	TGCGCCAGCAGCTTGGACAGTATAGGAGATACGCAGTATTTT
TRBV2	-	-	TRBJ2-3	CASGFLARTDTQYF	TGTGCCAGCGGTTTTCTAGCACGCACAGATACGCAGTATTTT
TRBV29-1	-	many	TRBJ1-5	CSVKQEGGNQPQHF	TGCAGCGTTAAACAGGAAGGGGGAAATCAGCCCCAGCATTTT
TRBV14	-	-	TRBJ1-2	CASSQVGTRLYGYTF	TGTGCCAGCAGCCAAGTAGGGACAAGACTCTATGGCTACACCTTC
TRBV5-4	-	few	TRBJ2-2	CASSSAGGELFF	TGTGCCAGCAGCAGCGCAGGGGGGGAGCTGTTTTTT
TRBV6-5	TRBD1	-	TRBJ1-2	CASSSTTGRAYGYTF	TGTGCCAGCAGTTCTACGACAGGGAGGGCCTATGGCTACACCTTC